This T cell receptor beta chain was sequenced for a study of shared clonotypes between healthy human individuals (TCRdb year 2020). With regard to the full study: The cohort comprised a couple of women and a few men aged 18 to 49 years. For each donor, three plates each were used for CD4 naive and CD4 memory, two plates were used for CD8 naive, and one plate was used for CD8 memory. The study deeply sequenced blood TCR repertoires of five healthy adults to estimate repertoire size and the extent of clonotype sharing between individuals. Libraries were prepared and TCR repertoires were sequenced by different laboratories using diverse techniques, in order to increase sequencing depth and limit assay-specific biases. Between about 0.8 and 9.5 billion PBMCs per donor were obtained by leukapheresis. Broader findings and caveats from the paper: Naive subsets generally had larger estimated clonotype richness than memory subsets. Based on pairwise subsampling, the degree of clonotype sharing among donors was expected to be affected by sequencing depth. Higher generation probabilities were observed for clonotypes shared by all four sorted-subset donors than for non-shared clonotypes. Rarefaction of sorted-subset datasets indicated incomplete sequencing despite the large sequencing depth. Sampling was restricted to blood, and TCR repertoires in tissues likely differ from the TCR repertoires found in blood. Because the study included a small number of donors, the genetic and exposure-history diversity represented was limited. When four donors were compared, the shared fraction of clonotypes was around 4.6% for naive CD4, approximately 3.5% for naive CD8, more than 2% for memory CD4, and 0.4% for memory CD8.

V lost 5 bases and J lost 15 bases, and the count of bases not matched to a germline gene is 8. The CDR3, cysteine through phenylalanine, is 12 amino acids long. CDR3 DNA only is kept here, 36 bases in frame from base 1. CDR1 is given as LNHDA and CDR2 as SQIVND, both from the germline V gene (reference sequence). This clone appeared a single time. Its specific antigen is unknown. No clone much larger than this one lies a single base away; base qualities are absent. The donors were healthy, HIV-negative adults who had no recently reported acute infections or vaccinations. Only Caucasian adults living in Nashville, Tennessee, USA were represented among the donors. CD4+ T cells were enriched through magnetic negative selection, after which naive cells were positively selected on CD45RA and the remaining negative fraction served as the memory subset. Blood was collected by leukapheresis, and PBMCs were isolated by Ficoll-Histopaque density gradient centrifugation and then cryopreserved in liquid nitrogen vapor phase. Purity and quantity of every magnetically sorted T cell population were checked by analytical flow cytometry. From each sorted fraction, genomic DNA was isolated and quantified by UV absorbance on a Nanodrop 2000c.

Using the deep immunoSEQ assay, TCR CDR3 regions were amplified from genomic DNA by multiplex PCR. Extracted genomic DNA from each cell subset was spread evenly across all wells of several immunoSEQ 96-well plates, with each plate serving as a replicate. For sorted subsets, each replicate PCR was loaded with roughly 0.2 ug genomic DNA, equivalent to 30,000 or so T cell genomes. The purified libraries were quantified using a Qubit 3.0 fluorometer, sized with a Bioanalyzer 2100, and then quantified again using the KAPA Library Quantification kit. Each immunoSEQ 96-well plate was sequenced on its own single-read 150-cycle Illumina NextSeq 550 flow cell. In the paper's pipeline: Because the immunoSEQ output held only junctional sequences and lacked quality scores, the filtering could not match the filtering applied to full-length reads. To assign V/J genes and CDR3, sequences were annotated using PyIR, a Python wrapper for IgBLAST v1.9, with IMGT germline references. Reads were removed for weak V/J assignments (E-value above 1e-6), missing CDR3, stop codons, out-of-frame junctions, or ambiguous translated residues. A V3J clonotype was defined by an identical inferred V gene, J gene, and CDR3 amino acid sequence. Percentage overlap between repertoires was calculated by dividing the number of shared unique clonotypes by the size of the smaller repertoire. Richness of each repertoire was evaluated using RTK rarefaction, the Chao1 estimator, and Recon v2.1 estimates of unobserved clonotypes. Generation probabilities were computed with OLGA for all TCRbeta clonotypes obtained by the gDNA method from a few donors. TCRdb obtained this table from immuneACCESS and retained in-frame rearrangements with V and J assigned. These tables miss some clones; where compared with another copy, unresolved V genes account for less than half of the shortfall, and the remainder is unexplained. V, J and clone size derive from that table, while D and trimming were established from the DNA sequence. This sample is represented by 2.3 million or so clones; more than 85% of them were singletons. The ten largest clones add up to about 0.37% of the sample.

The sequenced sample was naive CD4+ T cells from PBMCs. This specimen's cell subset or site label, per the study, means: CD45RA+ positively selected. This receptor was taken from a man aged 18 to 29 in good health. Some clones in this sample may be carry-over from other donors' samples. The chain employs TRBV19 and TRBJ2-1; 9 bases in between match TRBD1. Here is the DNA: TGTGCCAGTAGTCTCCGCGGACAGGGGACGTTCTTC. Translated, it gives CASSLRGQGTFF.